The 23 T cell receptor beta chains in this list originate from one sample, sequenced in a study of T cell repertoires in cytomegalovirus infection. TCRdb itself ran the reads through MiXCR, one entry per CDR3 protein. The sample lists a few hundred thousand distinct CDR3 sequences, 15% to 20% occurring once. The specimen was PBMCs. Receptor source: a human donor in good health (CMV status not recorded). Some clones in this sample may be carry-over from other donors' samples.

In its sample, this clonotype was seen many times. The chain has TRBV20-1 and TRBJ2-7; TRBD1 agrees at 7 bases. Trimming cost V 6 bases and J 1 base; bases outside gene matches: 6. Germline V lookup: CDR1 DFQATT, CDR2 SNEGSKA (reference sequence). The CDR3 contains 13 residues. The CDR3 nucleotides read TGCAGTGCGGACCGGGACAGTTCCTACGAGCAGTACTTC. Protein sequence: CSADRDSSYEQYF.

The V gene is TRBV20-1, the J gene TRBJ1-6; D ambiguous. Germline V gene sequence: CDR1 DFQATT, CDR2 SNEGSKA (reference sequence). V lost 8 bases to trimming and J lost 0 bases, with 11 bases between them. CDR3 length equals 14 residues. The CDR3 coding sequence is TGCAGTTTATACGAGAGCTCCTATAATTCACCCCTCCACTTT. Amino acids: CSLYESSYNSPLHF.

The rearrangement joins TRBV6-5 to TRBJ1-1; 9 positions agree with TRBD1. With 3 bases clipped from V and 3 bases from J, the junction kept 8 bases outside the gene matches. This CDR3 contains 16 residues. CDR1 and CDR2 (germline): MNHEY, SVGAGI. CDR3 DNA sequence: TGTGCCAGCAGTTATCACAGGGGGCGCGTTGACACTGAAGCTTTCTTT. It encodes CASSYHRGRVDTEAFF.

Only a few counts were recorded for this clonotype. The chain joins TRBV5-5 to TRBJ1-5; no definite D call. V was shortened by 3 bases and J by 7 bases, with 11 bases between the two germline ends. This CDR3 has 13 amino acids. Germline loops: CDR1 SGHKS, CDR2 YYEKEE (reference sequence). DNA for the CDR3: TGTGCCAGCAGCTATACGGTGGGACAGCCCCAGCATTTT. Its protein is CASSYTVGQPQHF.

This clonotype has a count of ten or more. CDR3: CASSPPGFKTDTQYF. As DNA, the CDR3 is TGTGCCAGCAGCCCTCCGGGGTTTAAGACAGATACGCAGTATTTT. This chain joins TRBV7-2 and TRBJ2-3; tentatively, D is TRBD2 (5 bases). Germline values: CDR1 SGHTA, CDR2 FQGNSA. This CDR3 has 15 amino acids. V was trimmed by 5 bases and J by 3 bases, leaving 15 bases between them.

This clonotype was recorded at least ten times. The rearrangement uses TRBV18 and TRBJ1-4; D is unclear. Trimming stripped 3 bases from V and 7 bases from J, with 9 bases between. The length of the CDR3 is 13 residues. Germline V gene lookup returns CDR1 KGHSH and CDR2 LQKENI. The CDR3 DNA sequence: TGTGCCAGCTCACCGGGAAGGGTTGAAAAACTGTTTTTT. It specifies CASSPGRVEKLFF. Complete variable domain (other parts from reference TRBV18 and TRBJ1-4): NAGVMQNPRHLVRRRGQEARLRCSPMKGHSHVYWYRQLPEEGLKFMVYLQKENIIDESGMPKERFSAEFPKEGPSILRIQQVVRGDSAAYFCASSPGRVEKLFFGSGTQLSVL.

The table lists this clonotype with a few counts. This chain uses TRBV7-9 with TRBJ1-1, with 11 bases fitting TRBD1. The V gene end was trimmed by 4 bases and the J gene end by 1 base; junction bases not matched to a gene: 8. The CDR3 has 17 amino acids. CDR1 is SEHNR and CDR2 is FQNEAQ in the germline V gene (reference sequence). In nucleotides, the CDR3 is TGTGCCAGCAGCTCGCTTGGACAGGGGGCGCCGAACACTGAAGCTTTCTTT. This codes for CASSSLGQGAPNTEAFF.

Written as DNA, the CDR3 is TGTGCCAGCAGCTTAGTACCCGTGCCCTCCTACAATGAGCAGTTCTTC. As protein: CASSLVPVPSYNEQFF. V and J are TRBV11-3 and TRBJ2-1; D unclear. Per germline, CDR1 SGHNT and CDR2 YENEEA. Trimming took off 1 base at V and 0 bases at J, with 10 bases between the two ends. The CDR3 is 16 residues long.

Notes on this clonotype: A much larger clone is a single base away; this may be a read error. The rearrangement joins TRBV7-2 to TRBJ2-7; 14 positions agree with TRBD2. The CDR3 totals 18 residues. Germline V gene data show CDR1 as SGHTA and CDR2 as FQGNSA. The CDR3 reads CARSLYLGLAGAKEEQYF. The CDR3 DNA reads as TGTGCCCGCAGCTTATACCTGGGACTAGCGGGAGCCAAGGAAGAGCAGTACTTC.

This clonotype has a count of ten or more. The chain joins TRBV6-1 to TRBJ2-5; D perhaps matches TRBD2 (5 bases). The V end was cut by 4 bases, the J end by 4 bases, with 13 bases between. CDR3 length: 14 residues. Germline V gives CDR1 MNHNS, CDR2 SASEGT. Here the CDR3 DNA reads TGTGCCAGCAGTGTCTCTTGGAGGACAGAGACCCAGTACTTC. Residues: CASSVSWRTETQYF.

CDR3 region: CSARVGLAGRYNEQFF. For the CDR3, the DNA is TGCAGTGCTAGGGTAGGGCTAGCGGGCCGCTACAATGAGCAGTTCTTC. The chain joins TRBV20-1 to TRBJ2-1; 8 nucleotides line up with TRBD2. CDR3 length equals 16 residues. Germline values: CDR1 DFQATT, CDR2 SNEGSKA (reference sequence). With 3 bases clipped from V and 3 bases from J, the junction kept 10 bases outside the gene matches.

The gene calls are TRBV18 and TRBJ2-7; 7 positions agree with TRBD1. Germline CDR1 KGHSH, CDR2 LQKENI. CDR3 length equals 17 residues. V dropped 3 bases and J dropped 0; count of bases not matched to a gene: 11. The CDR3 sequence is CASSPSKFGTASYEQYF. The CDR3 nucleotides read TGTGCCAGCTCACCGTCTAAATTCGGGACAGCCTCCTACGAGCAGTACTTC.

V gene TRBV5-1 combines with J gene TRBJ1-1, with 7 nucleotides matching TRBD1. The germline V gene encodes CDR1 SGHRS and CDR2 YFSETQ. The CDR3 totals 15 residues. The trim removed 2 bases at V and 4 bases at J, leaving 8 bases unmatched. CDR3: CASSLQTGYGTEAFF. The CDR3 nucleotides are TGCGCCAGCAGCTTACAGACAGGGTACGGCACTGAAGCTTTCTTT.

This clonotype occurred many times. The chain uses TRBV7-2 and TRBJ2-2; 10 bases line up with TRBD1. CDR1 and CDR2 from the germline V gene are SGHTA and FQGNSA. Germline trimming cut 11 bases from V and 1 base from J; bases unmatched to any gene: 1. CDR3 length: 13 residues. As DNA, the CDR3 is TGTGCCGGGGACAGGGGGAACACCGGGGAGCTGTTTTTT. This translates into CAGDRGNTGELFF.

CDR3 in DNA: TGTGCCAGCTTGGCGGGAGGAGTTAACAATGAGCAGTTCTTC. Encoded protein: CASLAGGVNNEQFF. V and J are TRBV6-2 or TRBV6-3 and TRBJ2-1; the match to TRBD2 covers 8 bases. V dropped 8 bases and J dropped 5; count of bases not matched to a gene: 8. The CDR3 is 14 amino acids. Germline loops: CDR1 MNHEY, CDR2 SVGEGT.

This clonotype was seen more than once but under ten times. The V gene is TRBV5-1, the J gene TRBJ1-5; D is uncertain. Trimming cost V 1 base and J 6 bases, with 8 bases left between them. The V gene's germline CDR1 is SGHRS and CDR2 YFSETQ. The CDR3 length is 13 residues. This chain's CDR3 is CASSLHPSQPQHF. The CDR3 DNA follows: TGCGCCAGCAGCTTGCACCCCAGTCAGCCCCAGCATTTT.

The sample holds many counts of this clonotype. The chain recombines TRBV13 with TRBJ2-3; D is possibly TRBD2 (5 bases). The V end lost 5 bases, the J end lost 5 bases, and 14 bases lay between the germline ends. This CDR3 has 14 amino acids. CDR1 and CDR2 from the germline V gene are PRHDT and FYEKMQ (reference sequence). The CDR3 region has the DNA TGTGCCAGCAGCGTCGGGCCCCGGGGAGATACGCAGTATTTT. The encoded protein is CASSVGPRGDTQYF.

This clonotype has only a few counts. The rearrangement uses TRBV20-1 and TRBJ1-5; TRBD1 agrees at 8 bases. CDR1 and CDR2 (germline): DFQATT, SNEGSKA (reference sequence). The V segment lost 5 bases and the J segment 7 bases; nucleotides outside the gene matches: 7. CDR3 length: 13 amino acids. The CDR3 spells CSAHGQGGQPQHF. In DNA, the CDR3 is TGCAGTGCTCACGGACAGGGAGGGCAGCCCCAGCATTTT.

There are many counts of this clonotype. The junction and the germline gene differ at one end; a read error may be behind it. CDR3 DNA: TGTGCCAGCAGCTCGAGTAGAGTTGGGGGCTATGGACTCTTT. Its translation: CASSSSRVGGYGLF. The gene calls are TRBV7-8 and TRBJ1-1, with a tentative D call TRBD1 (6 bases). Germline assignment: CDR1 SGHVS and CDR2 FQNEAQ. CDR3 length: 14 residues.

The rearrangement joins TRBV28 to TRBJ1-4; D is unresolved. The CDR3 extends over 16 amino acids. Germline CDR1 MDHEN, CDR2 SYDVKM. Trimming cost V 3 bases and J 5 bases, with 16 bases left between them. The CDR3 DNA reads TGTGCCAGCAGTTTGCCGGCAGTCAATGGAAATGAAAAACTGTTTTTT. Translated: CASSLPAVNGNEKLFF. The whole variable domain, remainder taken from reference TRBV28 and TRBJ1-4, is DVKVTQSSRYLVKRTGEKVFLECVQDMDHENMFWYRQDPGLGLRLIYFSYDVKMKEKGDIPEGYSVSREKKERFSLILESASTNQTSMYLCASSLPAVNGNEKLFFGSGTQLSVL.

The rearrangement links TRBV5-1 to TRBJ2-2, with D possibly TRBD1 on 5 matching bases. Trimming stripped 9 bases from V and 0 bases from J, with 12 bases between. Germline CDR1 is SGHRS and CDR2 is YFSETQ. The CDR3 has 14 amino acids. The CDR3 nucleotides read TGCGCCACAAGTCCAGGGACGAACACCGGGGAGCTGTTTTTT. It encodes CATSPGTNTGELFF.

The rearrangement links TRBV2 to TRBJ1-1, with 9 bases identical to TRBD1. CDR3 length: 14 amino acids. V trimming: 4 bases; J trimming: 5 bases; junction bases outside the gene matches: 5. Germline V gene lookup returns CDR1 SNHLY and CDR2 FYNNEI. CDR3 in amino acids: CASSGGQGYTEAFF. The CDR3 bases are TGTGCCAGCAGTGGGGGACAGGGTTATACTGAAGCTTTCTTT.

This clonotype was picked up many times. The V gene is TRBV7-8, the J gene TRBJ1-5; D uncertain. With 3 bases removed from V and 2 bases from J, the gap between germline ends came to 8 bases. Germline assignment: CDR1 SGHVS and CDR2 FQNEAQ. This CDR3 has 14 amino acids. The chain's CDR3 is CASSFGDRNQPQHF. CDR3 DNA: TGTGCCAGCAGCTTCGGAGACCGCAATCAGCCCCAGCATTTT.